The 22 T cell receptor beta chains below come from one sample, sequenced in a study of blood T cell repertoires in COVID-19. TCRdb's table, derived via immunoSEQ multiplex PCR, lists solely in-frame clones and lacks some. The sample lists approximately 300,000 clones, approximately 84% seen once, with more than 15% in the top ten. The specimen sequenced was peripheral blood. The source is an older person with COVID-19, enrolled during active disease.

About this clone itself: One end of the junction is discordant with germline, which a read error may explain. The chain is built from TRBV5-1 and TRBJ2-3, with a possible D match to TRBD2 (6 bases). Germline V gives CDR1 SGHRS, CDR2 YFSETQ. This CDR3 region has 16 residues. The CDR3 here is CASSTSSGVGADTQYF. The CDR3 nucleotides are TGCGCCAGCAGCACTAGCAGCGGAGTCGGGGCAGATACGCAATATTTT.

The rearrangement joins TRBV10-3 to TRBJ2-1, with 11 nucleotides matching TRBD2. J gave up 0 bases and V 6 bases, and 4 bases lay outside the gene matches. The CDR3 has 16 residues. The germline V gene encodes CDR1 ENHRY and CDR2 SYGVKD. In nucleotides, the CDR3 is TGTGCCATCAGGGAAACTAGCGGGAGCTCCTACAATGAGCAGTTCTTC. It encodes CAIRETSGSSYNEQFF.

The chain links TRBV7-3 to TRBJ1-4; TRBD1 agrees at 7 bases. Trimming removed 8 bases from V and 8 bases from J; junction bases left unmatched: 14. Germline V gene lookup returns CDR1 SGHTA and CDR2 FQGTGA. CDR3 length: 15 amino acids. In DNA, the CDR3 is TGTGCCAGCCTTAATGACGGGACACAGGGGGAAAAACTGTTTTTT. Its translation: CASLNDGTQGEKLFF.

This chain links TRBV7-2 with TRBJ1-2; D is possibly TRBD1 (6 bases). The CDR3 is 16 residues long. V lost 1 base, J lost 4 bases, and 16 bases lay in between. Germline CDR1 SGHTA, CDR2 FQGNSA. CDR3 coding DNA: TGTGCCAGCAGCTTAGTCTTGGGGGGGCGCTTCTATGGCTACACCTTC. Translated, it gives CASSLVLGGRFYGYTF.

The chain has TRBV28 and TRBJ2-7; D might be TRBD1 (5 bases). The CDR3 runs to 14 residues. Deletions cut 8 bases from V and 3 bases from J, with 17 bases between. The germline gives CDR1 MDHEN, CDR2 SYDVKM. The CDR3 nucleotides are TGTGCCAGCCGGACAAACAGGCAAAACTACGAGCAGTACTTC. Translated, it gives CASRTNRQNYEQYF.

This clone was counted ten times or more. No DNA is shown, since the ends of the CDR3 on it are uncertain; the CDR3 is the one TCRdb lists. This chain connects TRBV6-2 or TRBV6-3 to TRBJ2-2; the table's D call, TRBD1, has no DNA check behind it. Germline V gene sequence: CDR1 MNHEY, CDR2 SVGEGT. Inclusive of both ends, the CDR3 amounts to 14 amino acids. CDR3 sequence reads: CASSTSSRGGELFF.

The chain is built from TRBV12-5 and TRBJ2-3, with no clear D. Between the trimmed V and J ends, which lost 7 bases and 8 bases, there was a span of 19 bases. In germline, CDR1 is LGHNT, CDR2 FRNRAP. There are 14 residues in the CDR3. The CDR3 coding sequence is TGTGCTAGTGCCCCCCCAGCGTTCGATGTTACGCAGTATTTT. It is translated as CASAPPAFDVTQYF. Full variable domain (rest looked up from reference TRBV12-5 and TRBJ2-3): DARVTQTPRHKVTEMGQEVTMRCQPILGHNTVFWYRQTMMQGLELLAYFRNRAPLDDSGMPKDRFSAEMPDATLATLKIQPSEPRDSAVYFCASAPPAFDVTQYFGPGTRLTVL.

This clone has more than one count but fewer than ten. The rearrangement links TRBV15 to TRBJ1-4; maybe TRBD1 (5 bases). Germline V gene lookup returns CDR1 LNHNV and CDR2 YYDKDF (reference sequence). This CDR3 has 13 residues. V lost 6 bases and J 8 bases, leaving 13 bases between the germline ends. The CDR3 here is CATRAGSREKLFF. The CDR3 region has the DNA TGTGCCACCAGAGCAGGGTCTCGGGAAAAACTGTTTTTT.

The V and J genes are TRBV7-2 and TRBJ2-1; no firm D call. From germline, CDR1 is SGHTA and CDR2 FQGNSA. The CDR3 has 15 residues. With 4 bases removed from V and 4 bases from J, the gap between germline ends came to 14 bases. CDR3: CASSSSTKIYNEQFF. DNA of the CDR3: TGTGCCAGCAGCTCATCTACCAAGATTTACAATGAGCAGTTCTTC.

This rearrangement joins TRBV6-2 or TRBV6-3 to TRBJ2-3; 7 bases fit TRBD2. CDR1 and CDR2 from the germline V gene are MNHEY and SVGEGT. Trimming removed 6 bases from V and 2 bases from J; junction bases left unmatched: 8. CDR3 length: 15 residues. The CDR3 protein is CASSPLAGVTDTQYF. CDR3 DNA: TGTGCCAGCAGCCCTTTGGCGGGGGTCACAGATACGCAGTATTTT.

The table lists this clone with a count of one. The chain links TRBV6-2 or TRBV6-3 to TRBJ2-7, with 13 bases lining up with TRBD2. The CDR3 is made up of 17 amino acids. The J segment lost 2 bases and the V segment lost 4 bases, leaving 8 bases of the junction unmatched. Germline assignment: CDR1 MNHEY and CDR2 SVGEGT. The CDR3 sequence is CASSFGTSGASPYEQYF. The CDR3 DNA is TGTGCCAGCAGTTTCGGGACTAGCGGGGCCAGCCCCTACGAGCAGTACTTC.

This sequence joins TRBV9 and TRBJ2-7; 12 bases fit TRBD2. The CDR3 length is 14 residues. Germline CDR1 and CDR2: SGDLS and YYNGEE. V dropped 0 bases and J dropped 6; count of bases not matched to a gene: 1. CDR3 region: CASSVASGGAEQYF. CDR3 in DNA: TGTGCCAGCAGCGTAGCTAGCGGGGGGGCCGAGCAGTACTTC. Using reference TRBV9 and TRBJ2-7 for the parts outside the CDR3, the full variable domain is DSGVTQTPKHLITATGQRVTLRCSPRSGDLSVYWYQQSLDQGLQFLIQYYNGEERAKGNILERFSAQQFPDLHSELNLSSLELGDSALYFCASSVASGGAEQYFGPGTRLTVT.

V usage is TRBV2 and J usage is TRBJ2-7; 10 bases are shared with TRBD2. The J segment lost 2 bases and the V segment lost 6 bases, leaving 7 bases of the junction unmatched. The V gene's germline CDR1 is SNHLY and CDR2 FYNNEI. CDR3 length: 15 residues. CDR3 nucleotides: TGTGCCAGCAGCTCTCAGCGGGGGGGAACCTACGAGCAGTACTTC. It encodes CASSSQRGGTYEQYF.

The gene calls are TRBV19 and TRBJ2-7, with D maybe TRBD2 (6 bases). This CDR3 comprises 12 residues. V lost 4 bases to trimming and J lost 6 bases, with 10 bases between them. Germline CDR1 reads LNHDA; CDR2 reads SQIVND (reference sequence). CDR3 sequence (DNA): TGTGCCAGTAGTAAGTTGGGGGGCGAGCAGTACTTC. This codes for CASSKLGGEQYF.

This clone was seen just once. The rearrangement links TRBV5-1 to TRBJ1-3, with 8 bases lining up with TRBD1. Trimming at V came to 4 bases and at J to 4 bases, leaving 10 bases not matched to a gene. Germline V gene lookup returns CDR1 SGHRS and CDR2 YFSETQ. CDR3 size: 16 residues. CDR3 sequence reads: CASSTSSTGEGNTIYF. CDR3 in DNA: TGCGCCAGCAGCACCTCCTCGACAGGGGAGGGAAACACCATATATTTT.

The rearrangement joins TRBV28 to TRBJ1-5; TRBD1 aligns across 7 bases. From germline, CDR1 is MDHEN and CDR2 SYDVKM. J lost 5 bases, V lost 7 bases, and 5 bases had no gene match. The CDR3 consists of 13 residues. CDR3 nucleotide sequence: TGTGCCAGCACCGGGACAGAGTATCAGCCCCAGCATTTT. It is translated as CASTGTEYQPQHF.

The chain joins TRBV28 to TRBJ1-5; 11 nucleotides align to TRBD1. The CDR3 sequence is 15 residues long. Trimming removed 5 bases from V and 7 bases from J; junction bases left unmatched: 7. CDR1 and CDR2 (germline): MDHEN, SYDVKM. The CDR3 DNA is TGTGCCAGCAGTGCGCCGGGACAGGGGGTGCAGCCCCAGCATTTT. This encodes CASSAPGQGVQPQHF.

The rearrangement links TRBV6-6 to TRBJ1-2, with a weak D call TRBD1 (5 bases). Germline-derived CDR1 and CDR2 are MNHNY and SVGAGI (reference sequence). The V end lost 4 bases, the J end lost 3 bases, and 9 bases lay between the germline ends. CDR3 size: 13 residues. The DNA of the CDR3 is TGTGCCAGCAGTTCGACAGCGTACTATGGCTACACCTTC. This codes for CASSSTAYYGYTF.

This clone appeared once. V and J are TRBV19 and TRBJ2-4; 8 positions agree with TRBD1. CDR1 is LNHDA, CDR2 SQIVND, per germline (reference sequence). V lost 6 bases and J lost 1; bases outside the gene matches: 11. The CDR3 is made up of 17 amino acids. DNA for the CDR3: TGTGCCAGTAGCCATTTGCAGGGGGCCGGGGCCAAAAACATTCAGTACTTC. Translation gives CASSHLQGAGAKNIQYF. Together with reference TRBV19 and TRBJ2-4, the CDR3 gives the full variable domain: DGGITQSPKYLFRKEGQNVTLSCEQNLNHDAMYWYRQDPGQGLRLIYYSQIVNDFQKGDIAEGYSVSREKKESFPLTVTSAQKNPTAFYLCASSHLQGAGAKNIQYFGAGTRLSVL.

The chain is built from TRBV6-2 or TRBV6-3 and TRBJ2-7; 14 nucleotides align to TRBD2. Germline-derived CDR1 and CDR2 are MNHEY and SVGEGT. Losses at the gene ends were 2 bases for V and 2 bases for J; bases not matched to a gene: 5. The CDR3 sequence is 17 residues long. CDR3 region: CASSYGLAGGLTYEQYF. The CDR3 region has the DNA TGTGCCAGCAGTTACGGACTAGCGGGAGGACTCACCTACGAGCAGTACTTC.

V gene TRBV6-6 combines with J gene TRBJ2-1; 13 nucleotides line up with TRBD2. Germline assignment: CDR1 MNHNY and CDR2 SVGAGI (reference sequence). The CDR3 consists of 20 residues. V dropped 6 bases and J dropped 8; count of bases not matched to a gene: 22. CDR3 coding DNA: TGTGCCAGCAGACGAGGCGGGGCCGGGGTGGCGACTAGCGGGAGGTATGAGCAGTTCTTC. Translation: CASRRGGAGVATSGRYEQFF.

J is TRBJ1-5 and V is TRBV3-1 (or the pseudogene TRBV3-2); no reliable D call. The CDR3 is 14 residues long. From germline, CDR1 is LGHDT and CDR2 YNNKEL (reference sequence). V was shortened by 0 bases and J by 7 bases, with 10 bases between the two germline ends. The CDR3 coding sequence is TGTGCCAGCAGCCAAGATTCGGGTAGGCAGCCCCAGCATTTT. This encodes CASSQDSGRQPQHF.